The present entry profiles one T cell receptor beta chain with its context. This sample was included in a study of blood T cell repertoires in COVID-19. Study details: COVID-19 samples collected from the United States, Italy and Spain covered acute and convalescent phases.

The Seattle patients, enrolled during active infection, were followed longitudinally. Germline CDR1 is SGHKS and CDR2 is YYEKEE (reference sequence). Trimming removed 0 bases from V and 2 bases from J, with 8 bases in between. The CDR3 length is 14 residues. Sequenced by immunoSEQ multiplex PCR; TCRdb stores in-frame clones only, minus some. The table includes approximately 290,000 clones, roughly 86% detected once. The chain links TRBV5-5 to TRBJ1-1, with a tentative D call TRBD1 (5 bases). The TCR comes from a woman in her twenties or thirties with COVID-19, enrolled during active disease. Sequencing input: peripheral blood. The CDR3 region has the DNA TGTGCCAGCAGCTTGGCAGGGACTAACACTGAAGCTTTCTTT. Protein sequence: CASSLAGTNTEAFF.